This TCR beta chain was identified during a study of PD-L1 blockade in urothelial cancer. The CDR3 contains 15 residues. Between the trimmed V and J ends, which lost 2 bases and 5 bases, there was a span of 10 bases. From germline, CDR1 is KGHSH and CDR2 LQKENI. Time point reported: peripheral blood 6 weeks after treatment start. This table comes from immunoSEQ multiplex PCR, and its TCRdb copy is limited to in-frame clones, with some not included. Of tens of thousands of clones in the sample, about 85% were seen once. This receptor was identified in a man aged 50-59 years with urothelial cancer. The sample in question was PBMCs, obtained around atezolizumab (anti-PD-L1) treatment. The gene calls are TRBV18 and TRBJ1-6; weak D call: TRBD1 (6 bases). This CDR3 is CASSPKGQNNSPLHF. The CDR3 DNA follows: TGTGCCAGCTCACCAAAAGGACAGAATAATTCACCCCTCCACTTT.